Listed below are T cell receptor beta chains from one sample, sequenced in a study. TCRdb independently ran MiXCR on the RT-PCR reads; one entry per CDR3 protein. The sample carries about 680,000 distinct CDR3 sequences, more than 13% recorded once. The material sequenced was memory CD4+ T cells from blood. Every receptor here comes from a female donor in good health, serving as a healthy control. CDR3s include the opening cysteine and the closing phenylalanine or tryptophan. The order of the fields is J gene, D gene, V gene, clone size, CDR3 protein, CDR3 DNA. The D gene is left open where the match is weak. Rows give clone size only sometimes, using once, few, many, or a class for an expanded clone.

J gene: TRBJ2-7
D gene: TRBD1
V gene: TRBV29-1
clone size: many
CDR3 protein: CSVIPRQGVLSDEQYF
CDR3 DNA: TGCAGCGTTATTCCCCGACAGGGGGTCTTATCCGACGAGCAGTACTTC

J gene: TRBJ2-7
D gene: .
V gene: TRBV20-1
clone size: .
CDR3 protein: CSASFTVSNTYEQYF
CDR3 DNA: TGCAGTGCTAGTTTCACAGTCTCAAATACCTACGAGCAGTACTTC

J gene: TRBJ2-6
D gene: .
V gene: TRBV29-1
clone size: few
CDR3 protein: CSVDLGANVLTF
CDR3 DNA: TGCAGCGTTGATCTGGGGGCCAACGTCCTGACTTTC

J gene: TRBJ1-2
D gene: .
V gene: TRBV20-1
clone size: few
CDR3 protein: CSAIWAHYGYTF
CDR3 DNA: TGCAGTGCTATCTGGGCCCACTATGGCTACACCTTC

J gene: TRBJ1-2
D gene: .
V gene: TRBV29-1
clone size: many
CDR3 protein: CSVQTANYGYTF
CDR3 DNA: TGCAGCGTTCAGACAGCAAACTATGGCTACACCTTC

J gene: TRBJ1-5
D gene: .
V gene: TRBV6-2/TRBV6-3
clone size: .
CDR3 protein: CASSYSTFRQPQHF
CDR3 DNA: TGTGCCAGCAGTTACTCAACGTTTAGACAGCCCCAGCATTTT

J gene: TRBJ2-5
D gene: TRBD2
V gene: TRBV2
clone size: .
CDR3 protein: CASRRLATPQETQYF
CDR3 DNA: TGTGCCAGCAGGAGACTAGCGACTCCCCAAGAGACCCAGTACTTC

J gene: TRBJ2-7
D gene: .
V gene: TRBV20-1
clone size: .
CDR3 protein: CSTPGTESYEQYF
CDR3 DNA: TGCAGTACGCCCGGGACGGAAAGCTACGAGCAGTACTTC

J gene: TRBJ1-5
D gene: TRBD1
V gene: TRBV20-1
clone size: many
CDR3 protein: CSASSRGHQPQHF
CDR3 DNA: TGCAGTGCTAGTTCCAGGGGGCATCAGCCCCAGCATTTT

J gene: TRBJ2-1
D gene: TRBD2
V gene: TRBV29-1
clone size: few
CDR3 protein: CSVVVLAGYSYNEQFF
CDR3 DNA: TGCAGCGTAGTAGTACTAGCGGGTTACTCCTACAATGAGCAGTTCTTC